The 5 T cell receptor beta chains below were found in one sample sequenced in a study of patients and donors after allogeneic stem cell transplantation (dated by TCRdb to the early 2020s). The receptor library was made with RT-PCR. The instrument was a NextSeq 550. The public reads were run again by TCRdb, first through fastp at Q25 and then through MiXCR, and only productive beta chains were kept. All rows with the same CDR3 protein become a single entry with the most common DNA and genes. Counted in this sample were roughly 940,000 distinct CDR3 sequences; approximately 19% of them appeared once. The ten biggest clones cover roughly 6.4% of the sample. Sample: blood, either unsorted or a sorted T cell fraction (not recorded which). The source is a human donor who was either an allogeneic HSCT recipient or a stem cell or donor lymphocyte infusion donor (not recorded which). It is not recorded whose cells these are; they may come from a transplant donor.

The chain recombines TRBV10-3 with TRBJ2-3; a possible D gene is TRBD2 (5 bases). The V gene's germline CDR1 is ENHRY and CDR2 SYGVKD. With 3 bases removed from V and 6 bases from J, the gap between germline ends came to 19 bases. The CDR3 runs 16 residues. The CDR3 nucleotides read TGTGCCATCAGTGACCACCTTCGGACTGGCCGGGATACGCAGTATTTT. This gives the protein CAISDHLRTGRDTQYF.

The J gene is TRBJ1-1, the V gene TRBV20-1; D uncertain. Per the germline V gene, CDR1 is DFQATT and CDR2 is SNEGSKA (reference sequence). CDR3 length: 12 amino acids. Between the trimmed V and J ends, which lost 0 bases and 11 bases, there was a span of 13 bases. CDR3 in amino acids: CSARDYRTVAFF. In DNA, the CDR3 is TGCAGTGCTAGAGATTATCGAACGGTGGCTTTCTTT.

In its sample, this clonotype was seen a few times. V usage is TRBV5-1 and J usage is TRBJ1-1; the D is unclear. Germline CDR1 reads SGHRS; CDR2 reads YFSETQ. This CDR3 has 14 amino acids. V was clipped by 4 bases and J by 3 bases, with 13 bases between them. The CDR3 spells CASSRVTWDTEAFF. The CDR3 DNA reads TGCGCCAGCAGCCGGGTAACATGGGACACTGAAGCTTTCTTT.

This clonotype appeared many times. V usage is TRBV10-3 and J usage is TRBJ2-1, with 11 bases fitting TRBD2. The CDR3 contains 16 residues. Germline values: CDR1 ENHRY, CDR2 SYGVKD. V lost 4 bases to trimming and J lost 5 bases; unmatched junction nucleotides: 7. CDR3 nucleotides: TGTGCCATCAGTGTGGGGACTAGCGGTATCAACAATGAGCAGTTCTTC. Its translation: CAISVGTSGINNEQFF.

The chain couples TRBV27 to TRBJ1-4; TRBD1 is a possible D gene (5 bases). The germline V and J ends were trimmed by 2 bases and 4 bases, with 17 bases remaining between them. Looked up from germline, CDR1 is MNHEY and CDR2 is SMNVEV (reference sequence). The length of the CDR3 is 17 residues. The CDR3 here is CASSLRMARADNEKLFF. The CDR3 DNA follows: TGTGCCAGCAGTTTAAGAATGGCCAGGGCAGATAATGAAAAACTGTTTTTT. The variable domain in full, with the rest retrieved from reference TRBV27 and TRBJ1-4, is EAQVTQNPRYLITVTGKKLTVTCSQNMNHEYMSWYRQDPGLGLRQIYYSMNVEVTDKGDVPEGYKVSRKEKRNFPLILESPSPNQTSLYFCASSLRMARADNEKLFFGSGTQLSVL.